These T cell receptor beta chains were read from a single sample in a study of OX40 agonist ivuxolimab in advanced cancers. Clones were read by immunoSEQ multiplex PCR, and TCRdb kept only the in-frame ones, dropping some. This table has tens of thousands of clones, about 92% appearing once. The material was CD4+ or CD8+ T cells sorted from blood, obtained in a trial of the OX40 agonist ivuxolimab. Every receptor here comes from an adult with an advanced solid tumor such as melanoma, head and neck, liver or kidney cancer. Both conserved end residues are part of each CDR3.

CDR3 length	J gene	V gene	CDR3 protein
16	TRBJ1-2	TRBV5-6	CASSLIQGVSGYGYTF
14	TRBJ1-1	TRBV7-9	CASRPGTGDTEAFF
14	TRBJ2-1	TRBV5-1	CASSLGTSNNEQFF
15	TRBJ2-3	TRBV4-1	CASSQSGVGTDTQYF
14	TRBJ2-7	TRBV30	CALGGRGRPTGQYF
15	TRBJ1-2	TRBV5-1	CASRPTGLANYGYTF
13	TRBJ2-5	TRBV5-6	CASSLLRDQTQYF
13	TRBJ1-5	TRBV6-1	CASRPDSNQPQHF
14	TRBJ1-1	TRBV6-4	CASSASFRDTEAFF
14	TRBJ2-3	TRBV7-2	CASSLVSSTDTQYF
18	TRBJ2-3	TRBV7-2	CASSLGLAGGFNTDTQYF
16	TRBJ2-3	TRBV1	CTSSPGLRGGTDTQYF
15	TRBJ2-7	TRBV9	CASSLSNRGLGEQYF
14	TRBJ2-7	TRBV5-1	CASSWDRGSYEQYF
12	TRBJ1-5	TRBV6-5	CASRQGNQPQHF
16	TRBJ2-3	TRBV7-2	CASRLAGVLSTDTQYF
15	TRBJ1-1	TRBV19	CASILQGSTNTEAFF
14	TRBJ2-2	TRBV6-1	CASSEDGVSGELFF
15	TRBJ2-7	TRBV7-9	CASSLTGTGVYEQYF
14	TRBJ2-7	TRBV6-5	CASSLRTGNVEQYF
14	TRBJ1-2	TRBV6-1	CASSEARRGLGYTF
14	TRBJ1-2	TRBV6-1	CASSEAPDFYGYTF
14	TRBJ2-7	TRBV5-4	CASSLGGGIYEQYF
15	TRBJ2-1	TRBV19	CASSEQGVSYNEQFF
11	TRBJ1-5	TRBV6-6	CASSADQPQHF
16	TRBJ1-4	TRBV19	CASSHRDGTRGEKLFF
14	TRBJ2-4	TRBV5-1	CASSLAGTGDIQYF
13	TRBJ2-5	TRBV19	CARLRTGEETQYF
14	TRBJ1-6	TRBV7-9	CASSSDSHNSPLHF
15	TRBJ2-5	TRBV2	CASSVAGGTQSTQYF
12	TRBJ1-4	TRBV29-1	CSVRYPGEKLFF
12	TRBJ1-2	TRBV6-1	CASSESGSRCTF
13	TRBJ2-1	TRBV7-2	CASSSLDTNEQFF